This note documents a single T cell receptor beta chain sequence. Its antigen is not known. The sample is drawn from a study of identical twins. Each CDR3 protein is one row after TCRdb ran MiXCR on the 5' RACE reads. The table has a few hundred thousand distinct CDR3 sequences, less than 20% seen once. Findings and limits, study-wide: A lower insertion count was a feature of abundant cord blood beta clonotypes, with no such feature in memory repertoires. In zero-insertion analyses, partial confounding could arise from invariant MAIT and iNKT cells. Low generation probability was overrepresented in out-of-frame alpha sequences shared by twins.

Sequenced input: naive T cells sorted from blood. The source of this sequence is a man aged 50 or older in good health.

The DNA of the CDR3 is TGTGCCAGCACTTATGGGGGCGGAGGGCCGGGGACCGGGGAGCTGTTTTTT. As protein: CASTYGGGGPGTGELFF. The rearrangement links TRBV12-3 or TRBV12-4 to TRBJ2-2, with D perhaps TRBD1 or TRBD2 (6 bases each). The length of the CDR3 is 17 residues. Trimming took 7 bases from V and 5 from J, leaving 23 bases between them.